Shown below are 10 T cell receptor beta chains from a single sample sequenced in a study of response to subunit inactivated influenza vaccine. TCRdb reanalysed the RT-PCR reads using MiXCR and keeps one entry per CDR3 protein. This repertoire shows around 200,000 distinct CDR3 sequences, around 9% found once; its top ten account for 9.5% to 13%. Specimen: non-naive T cells sorted from PBMCs, collected on the day of vaccination. The receptors were sampled from a man aged 45-60 years who received an inactivated influenza vaccine.

This clonotype has a count of ten or more. The rearrangement links TRBV5-1 to TRBJ2-5; TRBD2 aligns across 8 bases. This CDR3 contains 15 residues. Germline assignment: CDR1 SGHRS and CDR2 YFSETQ. Trimming cost V 5 bases and J 5 bases; bases outside gene matches: 11. This CDR3 is CASRLSGDLSETQYF. The CDR3 nucleotides read TGCGCCAGCAGACTTAGCGGGGACCTAAGTGAGACCCAGTACTTC.

CDR3 in DNA: TGTGCCAGCAACCAAGGGTACACCGGGGAGCTGTTTTTT. Translated, it gives CASNQGYTGELFF. The V call is TRBV19, the J call TRBJ2-2; D gene uncertain. The V gene lost 9 bases and the J gene lost 3 bases, with 11 bases spanning the gap. Germline V lookup: CDR1 LNHDA, CDR2 SQIVND (reference sequence). The CDR3 runs 13 residues.

Only a few counts were recorded for this clonotype. The chain couples TRBV5-6 to TRBJ2-7, with a weak D call TRBD2 (5 bases). The CDR3 covers 13 residues. Trimming stripped 4 bases from V and 4 bases from J, with 12 bases between. Germline V CDR1 and CDR2: SGHDT, YYEEEE. The CDR3 bases are TGTGCCAGCAGCCCCGGGATTTCATACGAGCAGTACTTC. Its translation is CASSPGISYEQYF.

This clonotype was recorded at least ten times. V is TRBV27 and J is TRBJ1-1; a weak D match, TRBD1 (5 bases). Between the trimmed V and J ends, which lost 6 bases and 0 bases, there was a span of 17 bases. Germline V gives CDR1 MNHEY, CDR2 SMNVEV (reference sequence). The CDR3 extends over 16 amino acids. For the CDR3, the DNA is TGTGCCAGCAGGAATACAGGCCTGCTTATGAACACTGAAGCTTTCTTT. This codes for CASRNTGLLMNTEAFF.

J is TRBJ2-1 and V is TRBV5-1, with D unclear. The germline CDR1 and CDR2 sequences are SGHRS and YFSETQ. CDR3 size: 12 residues. V was shortened by 1 base and J by 7 bases, with 6 bases between the two germline ends. The CDR3 loop is CASSLHRNEQFF. In nucleotides, the CDR3 is TGCGCCAGCAGCTTGCATCGGAATGAGCAGTTCTTC.

This chain connects TRBV6-2 or TRBV6-3 to TRBJ2-1; no firm D call. V lost 6 bases, J lost 8 bases, and 11 bases lay in between. Germline V gene sequence: CDR1 MNHEY, CDR2 SVGEGT. The CDR3 covers 12 residues. The CDR3 DNA follows: TGTGCCAGCAGCTCATACTGGGATGAGCAGTTCTTC. This codes for CASSSYWDEQFF.

In its sample, this clonotype was seen many times. The V and J genes are TRBV28 and TRBJ2-7, with 10 bases fitting TRBD1. CDR3 size: 15 residues. In germline, CDR1 is MDHEN, CDR2 SYDVKM. V shed 7 bases, J shed 0 bases, and the junction held 6 bases outside the gene matches. CDR3 DNA sequence: TGTGCCAGCATTCACGGGACAGGGGTCTCCTACGAGCAGTACTTC. Its protein product is CASIHGTGVSYEQYF.

The CDR3 is CSARDSGQGSYNEQFF. The CDR3 DNA reads TGCAGTGCTAGAGATTCGGGACAGGGTTCCTACAATGAGCAGTTCTTC. V gene TRBV20-1 combines with J gene TRBJ2-1; 9 bases match TRBD1. CDR1 DFQATT and CDR2 SNEGSKA come from the germline V gene (reference sequence). The V and J ends lost 0 bases and 1 base, in that order; junction bases with no gene match: 4. The CDR3 has 16 residues.

This rearrangement joins TRBV4-2 to TRBJ2-3; D possibly corresponds to TRBD2 (6 bases). This CDR3 contains 13 residues. V was trimmed by 4 bases and J by 6 bases, leaving 11 bases between them. Germline CDR1 is LGHNA and CDR2 is YNFKEQ. CDR3 nucleotide sequence: TGTGCCAGCAGCCCCGTGGGAGGCGATACGCAGTATTTT. The encoded protein is CASSPVGGDTQYF.

This rearrangement joins TRBV6-1 to TRBJ2-1, with 7 bases that match TRBD1. Germline CDR1 and CDR2: MNHNS and SASEGT. V was pared by 4 bases and J by 4 bases, with 13 bases of the junction left unmatched. The CDR3 has 17 amino acids. This chain's CDR3 is CASSGFSGQRIYNEQFF. The CDR3 coding sequence is TGTGCCAGCAGTGGATTTTCGGGACAGAGGATTTACAATGAGCAGTTCTTC.